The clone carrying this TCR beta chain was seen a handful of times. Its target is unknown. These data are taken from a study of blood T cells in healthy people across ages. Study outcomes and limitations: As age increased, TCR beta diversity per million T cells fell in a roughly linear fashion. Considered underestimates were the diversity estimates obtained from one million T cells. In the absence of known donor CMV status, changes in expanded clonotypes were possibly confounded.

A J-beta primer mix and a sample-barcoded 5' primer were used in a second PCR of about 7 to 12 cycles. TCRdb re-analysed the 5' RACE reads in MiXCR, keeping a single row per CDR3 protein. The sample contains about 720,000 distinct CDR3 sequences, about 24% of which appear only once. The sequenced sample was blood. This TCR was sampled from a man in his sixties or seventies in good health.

The CDR3 nucleotides read TGTGCCACCCTCCCGGGGACGACTGACAATGAGCAGTTCTTC. As protein: CATLPGTTDNEQFF. The chain couples TRBV10-3 to TRBJ2-1; D possibly matches TRBD1 or TRBD2 (5 bases each). V was shortened by 10 bases and J by 5 bases, with 18 bases between the two germline ends. The V gene's germline CDR1 is ENHRY and CDR2 SYGVKD. This CDR3 spans 14 amino acids.